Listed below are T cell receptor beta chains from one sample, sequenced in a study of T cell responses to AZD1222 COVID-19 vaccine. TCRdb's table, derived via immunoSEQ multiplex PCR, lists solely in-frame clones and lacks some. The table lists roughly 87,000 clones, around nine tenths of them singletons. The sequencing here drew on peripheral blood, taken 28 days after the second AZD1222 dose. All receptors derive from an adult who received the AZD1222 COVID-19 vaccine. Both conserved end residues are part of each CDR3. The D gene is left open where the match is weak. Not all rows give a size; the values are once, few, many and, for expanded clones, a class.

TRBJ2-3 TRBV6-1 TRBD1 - CASSEAAGGLYTDTQYF TGTGCCAGCAGTGAAGCGGCAGGGGGCCTCTACACAGATACGCAGTATTTT
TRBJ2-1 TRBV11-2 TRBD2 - CASSLVAGGTYNEQFF TGTGCCAGCAGCTTAGTGGCGGGAGGGACTTACAATGAGCAGTTCTTC
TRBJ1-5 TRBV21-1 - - CASRHTGDLNQPQHF TGTGCCAGCAGACACACAGGGGATTTAAATCAGCCCCAGCATTTT
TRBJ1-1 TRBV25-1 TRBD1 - CASKQDRDNTEAFF TGTGCCAGCAAACAGGACAGGGACAACACTGAAGCTTTCTTT
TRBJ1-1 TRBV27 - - CASSWGRDTEAFF TGTGCCAGCAGTTGGGGTCGGGACACTGAAGCTTTCTTT
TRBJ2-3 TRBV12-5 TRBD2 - CASAPPGLAGVKDTQYF TGTGCTAGTGCCCCCCCCGGACTAGCGGGAGTTAAAGATACGCAGTATTTT
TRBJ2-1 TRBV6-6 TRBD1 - CASSSGTGRLSFF TGTGCCAGCAGTTCCGGGACAGGGAGGCTCTCCTTCTTC
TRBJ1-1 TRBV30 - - CAWIRGRGLGEAFF TGTGCCTGGATTCGAGGGCGAGGGCTAGGTGAAGCTTTCTTT
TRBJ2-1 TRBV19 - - CASSMTGRGNEQFF TGTGCCAGTAGTATGACAGGGAGGGGCAATGAGCAGTTCTTC
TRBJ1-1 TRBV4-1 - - CASSQGPGGTEAFF TGCGCCAGCAGCCAAGGCCCGGGAGGCACTGAAGCTTTCTTT
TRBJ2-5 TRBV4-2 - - CASSQVPLRGVGETQYF TGTGCCAGCAGCCAAGTTCCCCTTAGGGGAGTCGGGGAGACCCAGTACTTC
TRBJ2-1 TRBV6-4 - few CASSDGAYNEQFF TGTGCCAGCAGTGACGGTGCCTACAATGAGCAGTTCTTC
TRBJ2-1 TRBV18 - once CASSRGWEAVYNEQFF TGTGCCAGCTCACGAGGGTGGGAAGCGGTCTACAATGAGCAGTTCTTC
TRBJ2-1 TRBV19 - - CASSPGLRGFAYEQFF TGTGCCAGTAGTCCTGGACTGCGCGGTTTTGCGTATGAGCAGTTCTTC
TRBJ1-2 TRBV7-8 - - CASSLEDPRYGYTF TGTGCCAGCAGCTTAGAGGATCCACGGTATGGCTACACCTTC
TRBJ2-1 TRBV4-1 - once CASSQVFGRSNEQFF TGCGCCAGCAGCCAAGTCTTCGGGAGAAGCAATGAGCAGTTCTTC
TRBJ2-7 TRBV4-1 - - CASSQEVVLEQYF TGCGCCAGCAGCCAAGAGGTTGTACTCGAGCAGTACTTC
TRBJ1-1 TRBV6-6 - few CASHHDAPPTEAFF TGTGCCAGCCACCATGACGCGCCTCCCACTGAAGCTTTCTTT
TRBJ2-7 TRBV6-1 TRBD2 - CASSEEPSGSYKQYF TGTGCCAGCAGTGAAGAGCCTAGCGGGAGTTACAAGCAGTACTTC
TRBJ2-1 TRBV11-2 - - CASSLGGRRSNEQFF TGTGCCAGCAGCTTGGGGGGGCGAAGGAGCAATGAGCAGTTCTTC
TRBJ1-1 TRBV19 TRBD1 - CASSKVGTGGVNTEAFF TGTGCCAGTAGTAAGGTCGGGACAGGGGGAGTGAACACTGAAGCTTTCTTT
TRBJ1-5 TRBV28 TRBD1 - CASTPVLDRVRSNQPQHF TGTGCCAGCACCCCGGTACTCGACAGGGTTCGGAGCAATCAGCCCCAGCATTTT
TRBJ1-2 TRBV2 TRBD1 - CASSDNRGQNYGYTF TGTGCCAGCAGCGATAACAGGGGACAGAACTATGGCTACACCTTC
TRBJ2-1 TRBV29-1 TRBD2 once CSVSLAGVYNEQFF TGCAGCGTTTCCCTAGCGGGGGTCTACAATGAGCAGTTCTTC
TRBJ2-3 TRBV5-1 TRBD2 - CASSLGLAGDLDTQYF TGCGCCAGCAGCTTGGGGCTAGCGGGAGATTTGGATACGCAGTATTTT
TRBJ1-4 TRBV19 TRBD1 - CASSWRDRAAEKLFF TGTGCCAGTAGTTGGAGGGACAGGGCTGCTGAAAAACTGTTTTTT
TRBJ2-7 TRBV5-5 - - CASSTHQGAYEQYF TGTGCCAGCAGCACCCACCAGGGCGCTTACGAGCAGTACTTC
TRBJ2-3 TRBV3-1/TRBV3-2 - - CASSGRDSFTDTQYF TGTGCCAGCAGCGGCCGGGACTCCTTCACAGATACGCAGTATTTT
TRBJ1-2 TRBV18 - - CASSPPPHANYGYTF TGTGCCAGCTCACCACCACCCCACGCAAACTATGGCTACACCTTC
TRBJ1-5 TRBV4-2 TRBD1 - CASSQAQGARQPQHF TGTGCCAGCAGCCAGGCACAGGGGGCTCGGCAGCCCCAGCATTTT
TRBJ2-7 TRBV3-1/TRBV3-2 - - CASSQSRGGEQYF TGTGCCAGCAGCCAATCTAGGGGGGGCGAGCAGTACTTC
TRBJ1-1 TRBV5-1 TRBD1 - CASSTRQGRAFF TGCGCCAGCAGTACCCGACAGGGTCGAGCTTTCTTT
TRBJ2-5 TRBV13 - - CASSLYPVQETQYF TGTGCCAGCAGCCTCTACCCGGTCCAGGAGACCCAGTACTTC
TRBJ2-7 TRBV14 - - CASSRGLAGSYEQYF TGTGCCAGCAGCCGGGGACTGGCGGGGTCCTACGAGCAGTACTTC
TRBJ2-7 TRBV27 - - CASKSLSYEQYF TGTGCCAGCAAATCCCTTTCCTACGAGCAGTACTTC
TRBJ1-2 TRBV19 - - CASSPRDYSYGYTF TGTGCCAGTAGCCCCAGGGATTACAGCTATGGCTACACCTTC
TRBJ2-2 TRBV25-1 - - CASSAGLHTGELFF TGTGCCAGCAGTGCGGGGCTCCACACCGGGGAGCTGTTTTTT